Sequencing of this T cell receptor beta chain was carried out in a study of cytomegalovirus exposure and HLA in healthy donors. The PCR made use of 60 Vbeta and 13 Jbeta primers. The method was immunoSEQ multiplex PCR; TCRdb's version includes in-frame clones alone and lacks a portion of them. The sample records fewer than 150,000 clones, roughly 78% being singletons. Germline CDR1 is SGHRS and CDR2 is YFSETQ. The CDR3 contains 16 residues. J was trimmed by 1 base and V by 0 bases; bases with no gene match: 4. The chain has TRBV5-1 and TRBJ2-3; 8 bases map to TRBD2. The source of this sequence is a man aged 25 to 40 in good health and CMV-seronegative. Sequencing was carried out using PBMCs. The chain's CDR3 is CASSLALREGTDTQYF. CDR3 nucleotide sequence: TGCGCCAGCAGCTTGGCCTTGCGGGAGGGCACAGATACGCAGTATTTT.